This is a list of T cell receptor beta chains from one sample in a study of blood T cell repertoires in COVID-19. The protocol was immunoSEQ multiplex PCR, while the TCRdb copy is restricted to in-frame clones and leaves out a portion. The sample lists about 670,000 clones, 85% to 90% seen once, with roughly 0.25% in the top ten. The sequenced material came from peripheral blood. These receptors were collected from a young woman with acute or convalescent COVID-19. Both conserved end residues are part of each CDR3. D genes are given only for firm matches. For some rows the clone size is stated as once, few or many, or as a class when expanded; others skip it.

CDR3nt | CDR3aa | d_gene | len | j_gene | abundance | v_gene
TGTGCCAGCAGCTTGGGGGAAGAGGGATCCCTACTGTTTTTT | CASSLGEEGSLLFF | . | 14 | TRBJ1-4 | . | TRBV5-6
TGCGCCAGCAGCCATTCGGGGGGACAGGGCGAAAAACTGTTTTTT | CASSHSGGQGEKLFF | TRBD1 | 15 | TRBJ1-4 | . | TRBV4-1
TGTGCCAGCAGTTACTCGGAACAGGGGTCCGCTGGCTACACCTTC | CASSYSEQGSAGYTF | TRBD1 | 15 | TRBJ1-2 | few | TRBV6-5
TGTGCCAGTAGTATACAGGGTGCAACTAATGAAAAACTGTTTTTT | CASSIQGATNEKLFF | . | 15 | TRBJ1-4 | . | TRBV19
TGTGCCAGTAGTGTAGCAGGGGATGTCTATAATTCACCCCTCCACTTT | CASSVAGDVYNSPLHF | . | 16 | TRBJ1-6 | . | TRBV19
TGTGCCAGCTCGCCTACTGTTGACACTGAAGCTTTCTTT | CASSPTVDTEAFF | . | 13 | TRBJ1-1 | . | TRBV18
TGCGCCAGCAGCCAAGAGGACACGTTGAACACTGAAGCTTTCTTT | CASSQEDTLNTEAFF | . | 15 | TRBJ1-1 | . | TRBV4-1
TGCGCCAGCAGCCAAGGCGGGCGGGACGAGCAGTACTTC | CASSQGGRDEQYF | . | 13 | TRBJ2-7 | . | TRBV4-3
TGTGCCAGCAGCTTATGGGGGGGAGGCGGAAACACCATATATTTT | CASSLWGGGGNTIYF | . | 15 | TRBJ1-3 | once | TRBV11-2
TGTGCCTGGAGAAAAGCGGGGGGGCCCTCCTACAATGAGCAGTTCTTC | CAWRKAGGPSYNEQFF | TRBD2 | 16 | TRBJ2-1 | few | TRBV30
TGTGCCAGCAGCCAAGATCTTCGCAAGGAGGTGGGCTACACCTTC | CASSQDLRKEVGYTF | . | 15 | TRBJ1-2 | . | TRBV4-2